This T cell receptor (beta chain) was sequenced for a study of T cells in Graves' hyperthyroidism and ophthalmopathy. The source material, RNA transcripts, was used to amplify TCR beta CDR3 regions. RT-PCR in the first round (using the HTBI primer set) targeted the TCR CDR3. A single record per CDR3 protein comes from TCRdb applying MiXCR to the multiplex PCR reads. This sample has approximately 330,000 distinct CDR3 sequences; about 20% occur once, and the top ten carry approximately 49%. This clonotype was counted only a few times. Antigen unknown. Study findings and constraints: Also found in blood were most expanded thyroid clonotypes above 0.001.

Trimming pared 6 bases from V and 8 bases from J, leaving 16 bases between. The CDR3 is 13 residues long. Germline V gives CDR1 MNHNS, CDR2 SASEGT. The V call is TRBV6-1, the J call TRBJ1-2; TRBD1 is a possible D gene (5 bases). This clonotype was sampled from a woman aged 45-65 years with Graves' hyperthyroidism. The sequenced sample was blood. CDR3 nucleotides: TGTGCCAGCAGCCTCCGGGACGCCGAAGGCTACACCTTC. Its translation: CASSLRDAEGYTF.